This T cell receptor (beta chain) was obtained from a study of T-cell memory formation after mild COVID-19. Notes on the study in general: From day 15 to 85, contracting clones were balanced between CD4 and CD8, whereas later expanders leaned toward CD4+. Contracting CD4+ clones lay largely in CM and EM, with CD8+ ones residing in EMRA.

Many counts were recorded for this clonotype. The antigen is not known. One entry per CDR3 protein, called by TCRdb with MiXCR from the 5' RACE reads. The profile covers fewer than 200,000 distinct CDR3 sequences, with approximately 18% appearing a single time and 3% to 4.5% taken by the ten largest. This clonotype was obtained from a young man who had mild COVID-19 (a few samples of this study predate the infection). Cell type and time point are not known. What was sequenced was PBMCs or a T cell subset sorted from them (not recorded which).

CDR3 sequence: CASSQNPGTGGDEPQHF. Written as DNA, the CDR3 is TGTGCCAGCAGCCAGAACCCCGGGACAGGGGGAGACGAGCCCCAGCATTTT. The chain has TRBV4-2 and TRBJ1-5, with TRBD1 matching 11 bases. Per the germline V gene, CDR1 is LGHNA and CDR2 is YNFKEQ. The CDR3 sequence is 17 residues long. With 3 bases clipped from V and 8 bases from J, the junction kept 12 bases outside the gene matches.